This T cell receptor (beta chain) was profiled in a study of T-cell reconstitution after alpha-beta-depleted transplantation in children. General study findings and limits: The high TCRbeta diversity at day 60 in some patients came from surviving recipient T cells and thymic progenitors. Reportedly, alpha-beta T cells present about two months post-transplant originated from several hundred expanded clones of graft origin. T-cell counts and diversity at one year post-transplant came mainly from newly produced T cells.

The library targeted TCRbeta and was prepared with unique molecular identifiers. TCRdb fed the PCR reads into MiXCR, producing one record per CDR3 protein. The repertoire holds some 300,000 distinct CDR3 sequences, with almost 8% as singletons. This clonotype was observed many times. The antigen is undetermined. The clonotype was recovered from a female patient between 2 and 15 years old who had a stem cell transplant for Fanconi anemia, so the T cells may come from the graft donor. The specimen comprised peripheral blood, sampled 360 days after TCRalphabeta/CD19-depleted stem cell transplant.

CDR3 protein: CATSRDSSNQPQHF. The CDR3, as DNA: TGTGCCACCAGCAGAGATTCAAGCAATCAGCCCCAGCATTTT. This chain connects TRBV15 to TRBJ1-5; D unresolved. Per the germline V gene, CDR1 is LNHNV and CDR2 is YYDKDF (reference sequence). The CDR3 loop spans 14 amino acids. V shed 0 bases and J shed 1 base, with 4 bases lying between them.